The clone carrying this T cell receptor beta chain has more than one count but fewer than ten. Its antigen is currently unknown. Trimming at V came to 2 bases and at J to 2 bases, leaving 9 bases not matched to a gene. Germline lookup yields CDR1 PRHDT and CDR2 FYEKMQ (reference sequence). This CDR3 has 17 residues. All of the isolated RNA was reverse transcribed, so expressed TCRB transcripts were sequenced. Libraries were prepared by immunoSEQ multiplex PCR; TCRdb keeps only in-frame clonotypes and omits some of them. The table includes around 170,000 clones, approximately 8.7% detected once. CD45RO/CCR7/CD25/CD127/CD95/CD27 sorting isolated CD4+ naive, central memory, regulatory and stem cell-like memory cells. This specimen comes from a study of beta chain features in type 1 diabetes. Study results and caveats: Naive, central memory and Treg TCRB repertoires appeared more alike in patients than in healthy donors. All four CD4+ subsets from Type 1 diabetes patients carried moderately but significantly shorter TCRB CDR3s.

The receptor was derived from a woman aged 30 to 39 with type 1 diabetes. The material sequenced was central memory CD4+ T cells from blood. The chain is built from TRBV13 and TRBJ2-7; 10 bases agree with TRBD2. The CDR3 region is CASSLQYGTSEAYEQYF. CDR3 DNA: TGTGCCAGCAGCTTACAATACGGGACTAGCGAAGCCTACGAGCAGTACTTC. The entire variable domain, with the rest obtained from reference TRBV13 and TRBJ2-7, is as follows: AAGVIQSPRHLIKEKRETATLKCYPIPRHDTVYWYQQGPGQDPQFLISFYEKMQSDKGSIPDRFSAQQFSDYHSELNMSSLELGDSALYFCASSLQYGTSEAYEQYFGPGTRLTVT.